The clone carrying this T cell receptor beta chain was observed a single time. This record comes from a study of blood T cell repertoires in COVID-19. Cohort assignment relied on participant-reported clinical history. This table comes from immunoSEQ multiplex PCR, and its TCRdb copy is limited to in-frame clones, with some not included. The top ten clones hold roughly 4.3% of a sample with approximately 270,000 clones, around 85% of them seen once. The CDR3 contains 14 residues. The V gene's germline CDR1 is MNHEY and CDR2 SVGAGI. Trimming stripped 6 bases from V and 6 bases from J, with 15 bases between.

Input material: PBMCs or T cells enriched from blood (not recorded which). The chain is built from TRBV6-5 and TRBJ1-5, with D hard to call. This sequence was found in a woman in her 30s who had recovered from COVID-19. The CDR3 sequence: CASRAGLFTQPQHF. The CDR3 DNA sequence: TGTGCCAGCAGGGCGGGGTTATTTACTCAGCCCCAGCATTTT.